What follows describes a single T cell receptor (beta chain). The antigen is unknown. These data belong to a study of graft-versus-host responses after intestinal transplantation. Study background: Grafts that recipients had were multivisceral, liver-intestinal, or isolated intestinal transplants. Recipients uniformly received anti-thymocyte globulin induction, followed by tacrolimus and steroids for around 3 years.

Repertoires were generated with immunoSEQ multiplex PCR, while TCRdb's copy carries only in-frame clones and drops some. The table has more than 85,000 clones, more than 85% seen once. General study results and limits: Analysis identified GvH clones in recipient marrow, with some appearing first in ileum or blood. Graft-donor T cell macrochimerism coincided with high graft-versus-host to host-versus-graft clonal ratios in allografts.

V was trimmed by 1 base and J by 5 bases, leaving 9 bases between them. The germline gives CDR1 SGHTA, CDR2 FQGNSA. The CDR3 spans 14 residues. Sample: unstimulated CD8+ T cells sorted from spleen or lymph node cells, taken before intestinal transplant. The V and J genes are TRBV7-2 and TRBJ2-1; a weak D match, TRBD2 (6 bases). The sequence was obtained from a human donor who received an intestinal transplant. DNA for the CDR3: TGTGCCAGCAGCTTAGTGCCTAGCGACAATGAGCAGTTCTTC. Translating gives CASSLVPSDNEQFF.